Reported below is one TCR beta chain. The record originates from a study of identical twins. Each CDR3 protein is one row after TCRdb ran MiXCR on the 5' RACE reads. The sample records 250,000 or so distinct CDR3 sequences, 6.5% to 9.5% being singletons. V lost 5 bases and J lost 6; bases outside the gene matches: 4. Germline assignment: CDR1 SQVTM and CDR2 ANQGSEA. CDR3 length: 12 amino acids. These same records also appear under a second study, on yellow fever vaccine responses in identical twins.

Sequencing was performed on CD8+ T cells sorted from blood. The J gene is TRBJ1-1, the V gene TRBV29-1; 9 nucleotides agree with TRBD1. The clonotype comes from a woman younger than 35 in good health. This CDR3 reads CSVPDRGAEAFF. Here the CDR3 DNA reads TGCAGCGTTCCTGACAGGGGGGCTGAAGCTTTCTTT.